This T cell receptor beta chain is from a study of shared clonotypes between healthy human individuals. The authors ran the assay at deep level. Data came from immunoSEQ multiplex PCR; TCRdb stores just in-frame clones and leaves some out. In the table there are 600,000 to 700,000 clones, 60% to 75% of which are singletons. This CDR3 contains 15 residues. The germline V gene has CDR1 SGHRS and CDR2 YFSETQ. Between the trimmed V and J ends, which lost 1 base and 3 bases, there was a span of 14 bases. The rearrangement links TRBV5-1 to TRBJ2-7, with D perhaps matching TRBD2 (6 bases). The material sequenced was memory CD4+ T cells sorted from blood. Described subset: CD45RA-negative fraction. The source is a woman in her twenties or thirties in good health. Here the CDR3 reads CASSLSEGLVYEQYF. The DNA for the CDR3 is TGCGCCAGCAGCTTGTCGGAGGGGTTAGTCTACGAGCAGTACTTC.